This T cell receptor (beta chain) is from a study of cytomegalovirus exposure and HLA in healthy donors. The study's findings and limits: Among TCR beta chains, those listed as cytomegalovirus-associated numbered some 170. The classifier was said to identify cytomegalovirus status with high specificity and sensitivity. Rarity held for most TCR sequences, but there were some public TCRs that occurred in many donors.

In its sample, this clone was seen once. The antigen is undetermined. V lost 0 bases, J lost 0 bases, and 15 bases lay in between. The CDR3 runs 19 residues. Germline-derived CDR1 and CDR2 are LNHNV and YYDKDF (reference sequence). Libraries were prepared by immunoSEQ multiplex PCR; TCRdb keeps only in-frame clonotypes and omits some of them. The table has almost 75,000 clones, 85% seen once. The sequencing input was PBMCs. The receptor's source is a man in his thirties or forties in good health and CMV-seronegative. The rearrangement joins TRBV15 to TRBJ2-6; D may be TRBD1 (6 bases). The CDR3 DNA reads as TGTGCCACCAGCAGAGAGGTCCAGGGGAGTGCCTCTGGGGCCAACGTCCTGACTTTC. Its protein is CATSREVQGSASGANVLTF.